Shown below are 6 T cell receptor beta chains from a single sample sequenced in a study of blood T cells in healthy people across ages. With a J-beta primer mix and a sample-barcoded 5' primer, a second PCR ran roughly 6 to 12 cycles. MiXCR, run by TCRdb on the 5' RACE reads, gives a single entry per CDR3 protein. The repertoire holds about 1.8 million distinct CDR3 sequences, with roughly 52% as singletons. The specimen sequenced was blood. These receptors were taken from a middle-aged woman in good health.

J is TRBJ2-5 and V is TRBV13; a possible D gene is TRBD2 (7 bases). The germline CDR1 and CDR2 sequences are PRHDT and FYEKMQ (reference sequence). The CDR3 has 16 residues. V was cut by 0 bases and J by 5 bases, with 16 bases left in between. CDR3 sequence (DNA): TGTGCCAGCAGCTTAGGATCACTAGGGGGAGGGGAGACCCAGTACTTC. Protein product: CASSLGSLGGGETQYF.

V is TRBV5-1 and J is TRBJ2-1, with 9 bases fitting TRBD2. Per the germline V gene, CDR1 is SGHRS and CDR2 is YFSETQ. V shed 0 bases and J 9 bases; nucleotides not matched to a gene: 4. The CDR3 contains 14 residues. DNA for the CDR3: TGCGCCAGCAGCTTGGGCCCTAGCGGGACTGAGCAGTTCTTC. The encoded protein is CASSLGPSGTEQFF. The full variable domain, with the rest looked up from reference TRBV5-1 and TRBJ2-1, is KAGVTQTPRYLIKTRGQQVTLSCSPISGHRSVSWYQQTPGQGLQFLFEYFSETQRNKGNFPGRFSGRQFSNSRSEMNVSTLELGDSALYLCASSLGPSGTEQFFGPGTRLTVL.

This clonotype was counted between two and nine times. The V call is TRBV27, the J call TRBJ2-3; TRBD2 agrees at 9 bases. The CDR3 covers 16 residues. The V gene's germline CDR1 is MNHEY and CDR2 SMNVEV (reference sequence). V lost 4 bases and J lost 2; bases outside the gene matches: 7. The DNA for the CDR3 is TGTGCCAGCAGTTCACTTCTAGCGGGGACCACAGATACGCAGTATTTT. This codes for CASSSLLAGTTDTQYF.

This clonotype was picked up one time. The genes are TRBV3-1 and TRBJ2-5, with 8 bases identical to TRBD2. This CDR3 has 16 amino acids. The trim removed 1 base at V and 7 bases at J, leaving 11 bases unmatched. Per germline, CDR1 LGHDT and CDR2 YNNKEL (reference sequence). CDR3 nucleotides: TGTGCCAGCAGCCAAGGTGGTAGCGGGGTTAGTGTGACCCAGTACTTC. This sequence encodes CASSQGGSGVSVTQYF.

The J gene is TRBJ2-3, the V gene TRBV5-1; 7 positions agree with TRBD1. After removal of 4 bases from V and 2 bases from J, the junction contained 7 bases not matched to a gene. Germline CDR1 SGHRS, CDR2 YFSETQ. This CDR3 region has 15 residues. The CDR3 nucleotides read TGCGCCAGCAGCAGCCTGGGACAGACCACAGATACGCAGTATTTT. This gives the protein CASSSLGQTTDTQYF.

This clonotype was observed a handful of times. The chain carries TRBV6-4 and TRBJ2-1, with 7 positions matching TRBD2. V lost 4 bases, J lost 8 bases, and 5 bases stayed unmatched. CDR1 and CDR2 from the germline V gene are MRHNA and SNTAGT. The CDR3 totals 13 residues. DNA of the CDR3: TGTGCCAGCAGTGTAGAAGCGGGGTATGAGCAGTTCTTC. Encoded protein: CASSVEAGYEQFF.